The source of this T cell receptor (beta chain) is a study of cytomegalovirus exposure and HLA in healthy donors. The primer mix had 60 Vbeta and 13 Jbeta primers. Original data processing: Later reanalysis found 75 million to 100 million unique TCR beta chains, roughly 10 million of them shared. Assay: immunoSEQ multiplex PCR; the TCRdb copy retains only in-frame clones and omits some. V, J and clone size were drawn from that table, and D and trimming were deduced from the DNA. This sample has approximately 97,000 clones, with roughly 85% found just once. Details on this clone: No antigen is known for it.

Regarding the study as a whole: In vitro data verified a few CMV-associated chains as specific for CMV antigens. CMV serostatus alone was available as immune exposure information.

The CDR3 is 15 amino acids. Trimming left V 5 bases short and J 4 bases short, with 14 bases between. The germline V gene encodes CDR1 LNHDA and CDR2 SQIVND (reference sequence). V and J are TRBV19 and TRBJ2-2, with a tentative D call TRBD1 (6 bases). The TCR sequence derives from a man aged 35 to 55 in good health and CMV-seronegative. The specimen was PBMCs. CDR3 sequence: CASSLNQGSTGELFF. CDR3 nucleotide sequence: TGTGCCAGTAGTTTGAATCAGGGGAGCACCGGGGAGCTGTTTTTT. Based on the CDR3 plus reference TRBV19 and TRBJ2-2, the full variable domain is DGGITQSPKYLFRKEGQNVTLSCEQNLNHDAMYWYRQDPGQGLRLIYYSQIVNDFQKGDIAEGYSVSREKKESFPLTVTSAQKNPTAFYLCASSLNQGSTGELFFGEGSRLTVL.